This T cell receptor (beta chain) was obtained from a study of T cell repertoires in cytomegalovirus infection. The CDR3 has 12 residues. From germline, CDR1 is MNHEY and CDR2 SMNVEV (reference sequence). Trimming left V 6 bases short and J 7 bases short, with 9 bases between. TCRdb fed the reads into MiXCR, producing one record per CDR3 protein. The sample includes approximately 89,000 distinct CDR3 sequences, more than 20% of them seen just once. This clonotype was observed a handful of times. Its antigen is currently unknown. The origin of this receptor is a human donor in good health (CMV status not recorded). Some clones in this sample may be carry-over from other donors' samples. The chain is built from TRBV27 and TRBJ2-2; a possible D gene is TRBD1 (6 bases). Sequenced here: CD8+ T cells from cultured PBMCs, sampled from culture after CMV antigen stimulation. The CDR3 protein is CASRTGFGELFF. CDR3 coding DNA: TGTGCCAGCAGAACAGGGTTCGGGGAGCTGTTTTTT.